The rows below give T cell receptor beta chains drawn from one sample of a study of shared clonotypes between healthy human individuals. Clones were read by immunoSEQ multiplex PCR, and TCRdb kept only the in-frame ones, dropping some. The sample lists 950,000 to 1,200,000 clones; 77% were seen once. The material sequenced was memory CD4+ T cells from PBMCs. The source is a man between 18 and 35 years old in good health. Some clones in this sample may be carry-over from other donors' samples. Each CDR3 is given with its conserved first and last residue. The D gene is left open where the match is weak. Clone size is not always given. Where it is, it says once, few, many or a class for expanded clones.

J gene | clone size | V gene | D gene | CDR3 protein | CDR3 DNA
TRBJ1-3 | NA | TRBV7-9 | TRBD1 | CASSQGQAISGNTIYF | TGTGCCAGCAGCCAGGGACAGGCAATCTCTGGAAACACCATATATTTT
TRBJ1-3 | NA | TRBV28 | NA | CASSSLGGDGNTIYF | TGTGCCAGCAGTTCCCTCGGGGGGGATGGAAACACCATATATTTT
TRBJ1-2 | NA | TRBV5-4 | NA | CASSEGIYGYTF | TGTGCCAGCAGCGAAGGGATCTATGGCTACACCTTC
TRBJ2-5 | NA | TRBV7-2 | TRBD2 | CASSPWGGKETQYF | TGTGCCAGCAGCCCTTGGGGGGGGAAAGAGACCCAGTACTTC
TRBJ2-1 | NA | TRBV2 | TRBD2 | CASIRTSGIVEQFF | TGTGCCAGCATCCGGACTAGCGGGATTGTTGAGCAGTTCTTC
TRBJ2-7 | NA | TRBV5-1 | NA | CASSSMSISYEQYF | TGCGCCAGCAGCTCTATGTCGATCTCCTACGAGCAGTACTTC
TRBJ2-1 | NA | TRBV7-2 | TRBD1 | CASSSTGGYGQFF | TGTGCCAGCAGCTCGACAGGGGGGTATGGGCAGTTCTTC
TRBJ2-1 | many | TRBV11-2 | NA | CASSSLNEQFF | TGTGCCAGCAGCTCTTTAAATGAGCAGTTCTTC
TRBJ2-3 | NA | TRBV5-1 | NA | CASSLHYRGADTQYF | TGCGCCAGCAGCTTGCACTACCGAGGTGCAGATACGCAGTATTTT
TRBJ2-1 | NA | TRBV7-2 | TRBD2 | CASSPQRLAGYNEQFF | TGTGCCAGCAGCCCACAGCGACTAGCGGGATACAATGAGCAGTTCTTC
TRBJ2-7 | NA | TRBV5-8 | NA | CASSFAAVSYEQYF | TGTGCCAGCAGCTTTGCTGCCGTCTCCTACGAGCAGTACTTC
TRBJ1-5 | NA | TRBV18 | TRBD1 | CASSQGQGHQPQHF | TGTGCCAGCTCACAAGGACAGGGGCATCAGCCCCAGCATTTT
TRBJ2-7 | NA | TRBV7-2 | NA | CASSPNRVSYEQYF | TGTGCCAGCAGCCCCAACAGGGTCTCCTACGAGCAGTACTTC
TRBJ2-3 | NA | TRBV18 | TRBD2 | CASSPPRLAGVYF | TGTGCCAGCTCACCACCGCGGCTAGCGGGAGTGTATTTT
TRBJ2-1 | few | TRBV7-2 | TRBD2 | CASSLQASGSSHNEQFF | TGTGCCAGCAGCTTACAGGCTAGCGGGAGTTCCCACAATGAGCAGTTCTTC
TRBJ2-3 | NA | TRBV29-1 | NA | CSVEVSSNTDTQYF | TGCAGCGTTGAGGTGAGCTCCAACACAGATACGCAGTATTTT
TRBJ2-2 | few | TRBV18 | TRBD2 | CASSLGLPKNTGELFF | TGTGCCAGCTCATTGGGACTACCTAAGAACACCGGGGAGCTGTTTTTT
TRBJ2-1 | NA | TRBV10-3 | TRBD2 | CAISVVTSGLRNEQFF | TGTGCCATCAGTGTAGTAACTAGCGGGTTGAGGAATGAGCAGTTCTTC
TRBJ1-5 | NA | TRBV5-1 | NA | CASSLGDRGTQHF | TGCGCCAGCAGCTTGGGGGATAGGGGGACCCAGCATTTT
TRBJ2-1 | NA | TRBV7-2 | NA | CASSADSGSYNEQFF | TGTGCCAGCAGCGCAGACAGCGGATCCTACAATGAGCAGTTCTTC
TRBJ1-5 | few | TRBV6-6 | TRBD1 | CASSYEGAPQPQHF | TGTGCCAGCAGTTATGAGGGGGCCCCTCAGCCCCAGCATTTT
TRBJ2-7 | few | TRBV10-1 | NA | CASSVWSEGSYEQYF | TGCGCCAGCAGTGTTTGGTCAGAGGGCTCCTACGAGCAGTACTTC
TRBJ1-1 | NA | TRBV2 | NA | CASGYQLFRAFF | TGTGCCAGCGGGTACCAGCTCTTTAGAGCTTTCTTT
TRBJ2-7 | NA | TRBV5-5 | NA | CASSLTAGSYEQYF | TGTGCCAGCAGCTTAACGGCAGGTTCCTACGAGCAGTACTTC
TRBJ2-5 | NA | TRBV2 | NA | CASSVQFGRKETQYF | TGTGCCAGCAGTGTCCAATTTGGGAGGAAAGAGACCCAGTACTTC
TRBJ2-1 | few | TRBV4-1 | NA | CASSQSGLTYNEQFF | TGCGCCAGCAGCCAATCAGGACTCACCTACAATGAGCAGTTCTTC
TRBJ2-1 | NA | TRBV6-5 | NA | CASKNRHNLDNEQFF | TGTGCCAGCAAGAATCGACATAATCTTGACAATGAGCAGTTCTTC
TRBJ2-5 | NA | TRBV11-2 | NA | CASSSRRSETQYF | TGTGCCAGCAGCTCCCGTCGGTCGGAGACCCAGTACTTC
TRBJ2-5 | NA | TRBV7-9 | NA | CASSLAAGVETQYF | TGTGCCAGCAGCTTAGCGGCAGGGGTCGAGACCCAGTACTTC
TRBJ2-7 | NA | TRBV11-3 | NA | CASGPGVDREQYF | TGTGCCAGCGGGCCAGGGGTCGATCGGGAGCAGTACTTC
TRBJ1-5 | many | TRBV30 | NA | CAWGEGLRPNQPQHF | TGTGCCTGGGGAGAGGGCCTCCGGCCCAATCAGCCCCAGCATTTT
TRBJ2-3 | few | TRBV29-1 | NA | CSVEVFSRGSTDTQYF | TGCAGCGTTGAGGTTTTTAGTAGGGGTAGCACAGATACGCAGTATTTT
TRBJ2-4 | NA | TRBV5-6 | NA | CASSSLGGRGDIQYF | TGTGCCAGCAGCTCCCTGGGGGGCAGGGGAGACATTCAGTACTTC
TRBJ1-4 | few | TRBV5-1 | NA | CASSIVQGAAEKLFF | TGCGCCAGCAGCATAGTCCAGGGAGCGGCGGAAAAACTGTTTTTT
TRBJ2-3 | NA | TRBV6-1 | NA | CASSDPGDRTDTQYF | TGTGCCAGCAGTGATCCGGGTGACAGGACAGATACGCAGTATTTT
TRBJ2-3 | NA | TRBV5-1 | TRBD2 | CASRETSGTTDTQYF | TGCGCCAGCAGGGAAACTAGCGGGACCACAGATACGCAGTATTTT
TRBJ2-2 | NA | TRBV7-2 | TRBD1 | CASSFGYGTGLNTGELFF | TGTGCCAGCAGCTTTGGTTACGGGACAGGGCTGAACACCGGGGAGCTGTTTTTT
TRBJ2-7 | NA | TRBV7-8 | TRBD2 | CASSPGLAGEAYEQYF | TGTGCCAGCAGCCCGGGACTAGCGGGAGAAGCCTACGAGCAGTACTTC
TRBJ2-2 | NA | TRBV10-2 | TRBD2 | CASSESISGLVTSGELFF | TGCGCCAGCAGTGAGTCGATTTCCGGACTAGTTACGTCCGGGGAGCTGTTTTTT
TRBJ1-5 | NA | TRBV12-5 | TRBD1 | CASGPIRDRGCQPQHF | TGTGCTAGTGGGCCCATCAGGGACAGGGGTTGTCAGCCCCAGCATTTT
TRBJ2-7 | NA | TRBV6-1 | TRBD1 | CASRDRGYEQYF | TGTGCCAGCAGAGACAGGGGTTACGAGCAGTACTTC
TRBJ2-3 | NA | TRBV10-3 | TRBD2 | CAISATPGLAGGRSTDTQYF | TGTGCCATCAGTGCGACCCCGGGACTAGCGGGAGGGCGTAGCACAGATACGCAGTATTTT
TRBJ2-1 | NA | TRBV14 | TRBD2 | CASSGYAWREDEQFF | TGTGCCAGCAGCGGCTACGCTTGGCGGGAGGATGAGCAGTTCTTC
TRBJ2-7 | NA | TRBV28 | TRBD2 | CASSSGRNYEQYF | TGTGCCAGCAGTTCCGGGAGGAACTACGAGCAGTACTTC
TRBJ2-3 | once | TRBV6-6 | NA | CASSSSDTQYF | NA
TRBJ1-1 | NA | TRBV15 | NA | CATSRDNMNTEAFF | TGTGCCACCAGCAGGGATAACATGAACACTGAAGCTTTCTTT
TRBJ1-5 | NA | TRBV6-1 | TRBD1 | CASSWDRTNQPQHF | TGTGCCAGCAGTTGGGACAGGACGAATCAGCCCCAGCATTTT
TRBJ2-2 | once | TRBV7-9 | NA | CASSRDRDSGELFF | TGTGCCAGCAGCCGCGACCGGGACTCCGGGGAGCTGTTTTTT
TRBJ2-7 | NA | TRBV6-1 | TRBD2 | CASSEALAGAGEQYF | TGTGCCAGCAGTGAAGCCCTCGCGGGAGCAGGGGAGCAGTACTTC
TRBJ2-7 | NA | TRBV28 | NA | CASSFPTGINRLSYEQYF | TGTGCCAGCAGTTTCCCAACAGGGATTAACCGACTCTCCTACGAGCAGTACTTC